The 9 T cell receptor beta chains presented below share a single source sample, sequenced in a study of T cells after yellow fever vaccination. From the 5' RACE reads, TCRdb called clonotypes with MiXCR, one entry per CDR3 protein. Of just under 600,000 distinct CDR3 sequences listed, roughly 14% were seen once; the top ten hold roughly an eighth. The sample in question was PBMCs, obtained on the day of the yellow fever booster vaccination. Receptors originate from a man aged 25-45 years who received the YFV17D yellow fever vaccine.

This clonotype has only a few counts. This rearrangement joins TRBV20-1 to TRBJ1-5; D ambiguous. V was shortened by 0 bases and J by 2 bases, with 14 bases between the two germline ends. The CDR3 covers 16 residues. Per germline, CDR1 DFQATT and CDR2 SNEGSKA (reference sequence). This CDR3 reads CSARDGNSLGNQPQHF. The CDR3 DNA is TGCAGTGCTAGAGATGGGAACAGCCTGGGCAATCAGCCCCAGCATTTT.

Here the CDR3 reads CSASGTASSYEQYF. The CDR3 nucleotides read TGCAGTGCTAGTGGGACTGCAAGCTCCTACGAGCAGTACTTC. This rearrangement joins TRBV20-1 to TRBJ2-7; possible D gene TRBD2, 6 bases. Germline assignment: CDR1 DFQATT and CDR2 SNEGSKA (reference sequence). There are 14 residues in the CDR3. V lost 3 bases to trimming and J lost 0 bases, with 12 bases between them.

Here the CDR3 reads CASSSYRVGELFF. In DNA form, the CDR3 reads TGTGCCAGCAGCTCCTATAGGGTCGGGGAGCTGTTTTTT. This chain joins TRBV7-6 and TRBJ2-2, with D unclear. From germline, CDR1 is SGHVS and CDR2 FNYEAQ. V was trimmed by 4 bases and J by 7 bases, leaving 10 bases between them. CDR3 length equals 13 residues. Full variable domain (outside the CDR3, taken from reference TRBV7-6 and TRBJ2-2): GAGVSQSPRYKVTKRGQDVALRCDPISGHVSLYWYRQALGQGPEFLTYFNYEAQQDKSGLPNDRFSAERPEGSISTLTIQRTEQRDSAMYRCASSSYRVGELFFGEGSRLTVL.

CDR3 nucleotides: TGTGCCAGCAGCTTCCAGCCCTTCTACGAGCAGTACTTC. Its protein is CASSFQPFYEQYF. The V and J genes are TRBV7-2 and TRBJ2-7; D remains ambiguous. The V and J ends lost 3 bases and 3 bases respectively, with 9 bases between them. The length of the CDR3 is 13 residues. CDR1 SGHTA and CDR2 FQGNSA come from the germline V gene.

The chain has TRBV27 and TRBJ2-2; 7 nucleotides line up with TRBD1. Looked up from germline, CDR1 is MNHEY and CDR2 is SMNVEV (reference sequence). The CDR3 sequence is 16 residues long. Trimming cost V 6 bases and J 5 bases; bases outside gene matches: 12. This chain's CDR3 is CASSSSRGLGTGELFF. The CDR3, as DNA: TGTGCCAGCAGCTCGAGTAGGGGGCTCGGTACCGGGGAGCTGTTTTTT.

J is TRBJ2-1 and V is TRBV30, with D perhaps matching TRBD2 (6 bases). From germline, CDR1 is GTSNPN and CDR2 SVGIG (reference sequence). The CDR3 contains 14 residues. The V end was cut by 2 bases, the J end by 3 bases, with 11 bases between. As DNA, the CDR3 is TGTGCCTGGAGTTTAGGACTAAACTACAATGAGCAGTTCTTC. Amino acids: CAWSLGLNYNEQFF.

The chain has TRBV4-2 and TRBJ2-3, with TRBD2 as a possible D gene (7 bases). The germline V gene has CDR1 LGHNA and CDR2 YNFKEQ. The length of the CDR3 is 17 residues. Trimming shortened V by 1 base and J by 4 bases, and 18 bases separated the two germline ends. The chain's CDR3 is CASSQAASRRGPDTQYF. CDR3 sequence (DNA): TGTGCCAGCAGCCAAGCAGCGAGCAGGCGGGGGCCAGATACGCAGTATTTT.

This clonotype was detected a few times. The chain employs TRBV12-3 or TRBV12-4 and TRBJ1-1, with a weak D call TRBD1 (6 bases). V was trimmed by 3 bases and J by 8 bases, leaving 13 bases between them. The CDR3 has 13 residues. CDR3 DNA: TGTGCCAGCAGTTTCGGGGGGCGCAGGGAAGCTTTCTTT. Amino acid sequence: CASSFGGRREAFF.

This chain joins TRBV28 and TRBJ1-2; possible D gene TRBD1, 6 bases. The CDR3 spans 15 residues. Germline CDR1 and CDR2: MDHEN and SYDVKM. Trimming left V 4 bases short and J 5 bases short, with 17 bases between. The CDR3 nucleotides read TGTGCCAGCAGTTCCCAGGACAGCTACCTTTATGGCTACACCTTC. This encodes CASSSQDSYLYGYTF.